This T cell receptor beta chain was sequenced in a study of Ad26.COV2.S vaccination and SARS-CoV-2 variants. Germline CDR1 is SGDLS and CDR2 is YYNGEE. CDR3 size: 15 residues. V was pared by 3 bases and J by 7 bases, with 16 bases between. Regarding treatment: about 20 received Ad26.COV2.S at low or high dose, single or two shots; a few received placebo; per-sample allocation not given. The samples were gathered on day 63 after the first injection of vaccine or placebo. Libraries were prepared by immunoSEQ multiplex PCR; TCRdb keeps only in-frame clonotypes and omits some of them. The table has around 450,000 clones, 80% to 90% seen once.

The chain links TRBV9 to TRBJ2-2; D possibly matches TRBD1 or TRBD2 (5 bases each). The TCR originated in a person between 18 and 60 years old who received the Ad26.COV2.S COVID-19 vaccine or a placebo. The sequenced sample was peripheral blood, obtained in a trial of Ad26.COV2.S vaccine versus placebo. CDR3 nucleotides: TGTGCCAGCAGCGCGGGACCACCTTTGGGCGGGGAGCTGTTTTTT. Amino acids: CASSAGPPLGGELFF.